The present T cell receptor beta chain was sequenced within a study of CD8 T cells in ankylosing spondylitis. This clonotype appeared a few times. The antigen is undetermined. Study-wide results and limits: For ankylosing spondylitis blood, a TCR beta motif of several highly homologous variants appeared characteristic. Prior literature has documented some motif variants in synovial fluid and blood from reactive arthritis. The disease-linked clones had a CD8+ phenotype and low blood frequencies.

CDR3 size: 14 residues. The germline V gene encodes CDR1 DFQATT and CDR2 SNEGSKA (reference sequence). The ends were cut back, 0 bases at V and 3 bases at J, with 8 bases in the middle. TCRdb reprocessed the 5' RACE reads via MiXCR and lists one record per CDR3 protein. The table shows 700,000 to 850,000 distinct CDR3 sequences, with 12% occurring only once. The sequenced sample was blood, either unsorted or a sorted T cell fraction (not recorded which). This chain links TRBV20-1 with TRBJ2-2; D gene uncertain. The clonotype originates from a male donor with ankylosing spondylitis. This chain's CDR3 is CSARDPRDTGELFF. The CDR3 region has the DNA TGCAGTGCTAGAGATCCTCGGGACACCGGGGAGCTGTTTTTT.